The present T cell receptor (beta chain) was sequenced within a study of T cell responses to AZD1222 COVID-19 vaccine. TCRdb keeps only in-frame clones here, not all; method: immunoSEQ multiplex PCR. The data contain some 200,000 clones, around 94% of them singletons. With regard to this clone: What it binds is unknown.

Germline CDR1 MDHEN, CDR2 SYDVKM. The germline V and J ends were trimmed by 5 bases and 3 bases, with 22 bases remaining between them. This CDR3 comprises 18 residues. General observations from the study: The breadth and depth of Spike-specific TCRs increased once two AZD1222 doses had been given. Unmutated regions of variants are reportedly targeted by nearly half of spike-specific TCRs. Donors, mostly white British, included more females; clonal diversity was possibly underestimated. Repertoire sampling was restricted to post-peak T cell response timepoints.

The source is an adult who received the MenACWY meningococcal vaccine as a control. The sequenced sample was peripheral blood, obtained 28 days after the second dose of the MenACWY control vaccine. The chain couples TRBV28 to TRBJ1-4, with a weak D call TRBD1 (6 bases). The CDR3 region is CASSPTYAKGGANEKLFF. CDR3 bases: TGTGCCAGCAGTCCCACCTACGCTAAGGGGGGCGCTAATGAAAAACTGTTTTTT.